This T cell receptor beta chain came from a study of CD8 T cells in ankylosing spondylitis. Libraries for TCR beta were made by quantitative 5'-RACE with molecular barcodes. Each CDR3 protein gets one entry after TCRdb re-called the 5' RACE reads with MiXCR. In the table there are 220,000 or so distinct CDR3 sequences, 18% of which are singletons. Note on this clonotype: What it binds is not known.

CDR1 is MGHRA and CDR2 is YSYEKL in the germline V gene. With 4 bases clipped from V and 2 bases from J, the junction kept 2 bases outside the gene matches. This CDR3 comprises 15 residues. Study outcomes and limitations: Clones tied to disease were said to be significantly enriched in matched ankylosing spondylitis synovial fluid. Seemingly characteristic of ankylosing spondylitis blood was a TCR beta motif consisting of eight highly homologous variants. In synovial fluid and blood from reactive arthritis, some motif variants were previously reported.

The sequencing input was blood, either unsorted or a sorted T cell fraction (not recorded which). This chain uses TRBV4-1 with TRBJ2-5; 12 bases are shared with TRBD2. The sequence was collected from a male donor with ankylosing spondylitis. CDR3 sequence (DNA): TGCGCCAGCAGCCCTGGACTAGCGGGGCAAGAGACCCAGTACTTC. Protein product: CASSPGLAGQETQYF.